This T cell receptor (beta chain) was profiled in a study of T-cell memory formation after mild COVID-19. Study-level background: Largely, the TCR clusters proved donor specific. General observations from the study: Clones from the second wave (peaking day 37) had unconfirmed SARS-CoV-2 specificity. Contracting CD4+ clones sat mainly in CM and EM; CD8+ in EMRA.

Constant-segment primers and 5'RACE yielded cDNA libraries for TCR alpha and TCR beta, each carrying sample barcodes and UMIs. MiXCR, applied by TCRdb to the 5' RACE reads, yields one record per CDR3 protein. Found here are roughly 150,000 distinct CDR3 sequences, more than 12% of them singletons; the top ten hold approximately 14%. The trim removed 2 bases at V and 5 bases at J, leaving 8 bases unmatched. Germline loops: CDR1 SGHTA, CDR2 FQGNSA. CDR3 length: 16 residues. Note on this clonotype: Its cognate antigen is unknown.

Sequencing used PBMCs or a T cell subset sorted from them (not recorded which). The receptor comes from an adult woman who had mild COVID-19 (a few samples of this study predate the infection). Cell type and time point are not known. V and J are TRBV7-2 and TRBJ2-1, with TRBD2 matching over 8 bases. The CDR3 reads CASSLSQGLGDNEQFF. CDR3 bases: TGTGCCAGCAGCTTAAGTCAGGGACTAGGGGACAATGAGCAGTTCTTC.